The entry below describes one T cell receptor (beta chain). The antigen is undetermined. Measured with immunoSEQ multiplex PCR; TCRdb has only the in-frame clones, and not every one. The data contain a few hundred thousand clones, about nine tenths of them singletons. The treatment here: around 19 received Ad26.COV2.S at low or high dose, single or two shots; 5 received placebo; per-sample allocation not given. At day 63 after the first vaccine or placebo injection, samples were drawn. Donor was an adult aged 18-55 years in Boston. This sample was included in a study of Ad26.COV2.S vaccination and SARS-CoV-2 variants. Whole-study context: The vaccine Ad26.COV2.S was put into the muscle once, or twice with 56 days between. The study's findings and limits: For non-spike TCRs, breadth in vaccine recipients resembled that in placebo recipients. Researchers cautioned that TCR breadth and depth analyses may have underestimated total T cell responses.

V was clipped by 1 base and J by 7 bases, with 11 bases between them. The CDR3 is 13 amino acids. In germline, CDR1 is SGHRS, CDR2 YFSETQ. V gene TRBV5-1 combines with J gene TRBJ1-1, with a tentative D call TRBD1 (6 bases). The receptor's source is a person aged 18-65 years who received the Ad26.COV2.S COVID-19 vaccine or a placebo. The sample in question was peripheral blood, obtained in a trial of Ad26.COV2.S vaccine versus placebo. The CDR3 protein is CASSLTGPNEAFF. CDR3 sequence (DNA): TGCGCCAGCAGCTTGACAGGGCCAAATGAAGCTTTCTTT.